This T cell receptor beta chain was identified in a study of T cells in Graves' hyperthyroidism and ophthalmopathy. This clonotype was seen at least ten times. RNA transcripts served as the template for amplifying TCR beta CDR3 regions. During a first-round RT-PCR of the TCR CDR3, the HTBI primer set was used. Using its own MiXCR run on the multiplex PCR reads, TCRdb lists one record per CDR3 protein. This table holds around 300,000 distinct CDR3 sequences, roughly an eighth found once. Over 18 months, lack of ophthalmopathy progression marked Graves' hyperthyroidism as stable. Trimming removed 5 bases from V and 2 bases from J; junction bases left unmatched: 5. Germline CDR1 and CDR2: SNHLY and FYNNEI. The CDR3 contains 15 residues.

The chain links TRBV2 to TRBJ2-1, with 8 bases matching TRBD1. The receptor comes from a woman aged 40 to 55 with Graves' hyperthyroidism. The sample taken for sequencing was blood. The CDR3 nucleotides are TGTGCCAGCAGTACAGGGGGTAACCCCTACAATGAGCAGTTCTTC. It codes for CASSTGGNPYNEQFF.